This TCR beta chain was found in a study of regulatory T cells in long-lasting Graves disease. Study results and caveats: With persistent disease, TRBV28, TRBJ1-2 and TRBJ2-5 were the favored segments. Less diverse TCR repertoires were seen in persistent Graves' patients than in newly diagnosed ones.

Time point described: newly diagnosed GD, antithyroid drugs for less than 3 months. Extracted PBMC RNA gave rise to the TCR library. Patients with Graves' disease were diagnosed by American Thyroid Association guidelines. CDR3 length: 15 residues. From germline, CDR1 is ENHRY and CDR2 SYGVKD. V was clipped by 6 bases and J by 0 bases; unmatched bases: 5. Sequencing libraries for TCR beta were prepared with iRepertoire HTBI primers and Arm-PCR of CDR3 regions. TCRdb used MiXCR to reprocess the multiplex PCR reads, holding one entry per CDR3 protein. The sample yields 400,000 to 450,000 distinct CDR3 sequences, roughly 15% seen once. A remark on this clonotype: Its target is unknown.

This sample was also put to use in a study of T cells in Graves' hyperthyroidism and ophthalmopathy. This second report adds: The HTBI primer set served for first-round RT-PCR of the TCR CDR3.

The source was peripheral blood mononuclear cells (PBMCs), collected at new diagnosis, from a patient treated with antithyroid drugs. The chain employs TRBV10-3 and TRBJ1-3; 7 bases agree with TRBD1. This clonotype was obtained from a woman between 25 and 40 years old with Graves disease. As DNA, the CDR3 is TGTGCCATCAGAGACAGGGCCATCTCTGGAAACACCATATATTTT. Residues: CAIRDRAISGNTIYF.